A selection of T cell receptor beta chains follows, all from one sample in a study of CD8 T cells in ankylosing spondylitis. TCRdb reanalysed the 5' RACE reads using MiXCR and keeps one entry per CDR3 protein. The repertoire has about 25,000 distinct CDR3 sequences, just over 2.5% of them found once; the top ten carry about 7.8%. The source material was blood, either unsorted or a sorted T cell fraction (not recorded which). Receptors originate from a female donor with ankylosing spondylitis or in good health (not recorded which). The CDR3 runs from the conserved cysteine through the conserved F or W. D genes are given only for firm matches. Clone size, where shown, is once, few, many, or a class for clones that have expanded.

clone_size: many; d_call: TRBD2; v_call: TRBV9; j_call: TRBJ2-7; cdr3_aa: CASSVGLAGEYEVQYF; cdr3_nt: TGTGCCAGCAGCGTAGGCTTAGCGGGAGAGTACGAGGTGCAGTACTTC
clone_size: many; d_call: .; v_call: TRBV9; j_call: TRBJ1-3; cdr3_aa: CASSALPGADGNTIYF; cdr3_nt: TGTGCCAGCAGCGCCCTACCGGGGGCGGATGGAAACACCATATATTTT
clone_size: many; d_call: .; v_call: TRBV9; j_call: TRBJ1-1; cdr3_aa: CASSVAGVSTEAFF; cdr3_nt: TGTGCCAGCAGCGTAGCGGGGGTATCCACTGAAGCTTTCTTT
clone_size: many; d_call: .; v_call: TRBV9; j_call: TRBJ2-2; cdr3_aa: CASSVVPTATTTGELFF; cdr3_nt: TGTGCCAGCAGCGTAGTCCCCACGGCAACAACGACCGGGGAGCTGTTTTTT
clone_size: many; d_call: TRBD1; v_call: TRBV9; j_call: TRBJ1-2; cdr3_aa: CASSVAGGPNTF; cdr3_nt: TGTGCCAGCAGCGTAGCAGGGGGCCCAAACACCTTC
clone_size: few; d_call: .; v_call: TRBV9; j_call: TRBJ1-2; cdr3_aa: CASSVVPTRDGRYTF; cdr3_nt: TGTGCCAGCAGCGTAGTACCCACACGTGATGGACGCTACACCTTC
clone_size: many; d_call: TRBD2; v_call: TRBV9; j_call: TRBJ2-2; cdr3_aa: CASSVDPGLAHQNTGELFF; cdr3_nt: TGTGCCAGCAGCGTAGATCCGGGACTAGCGCACCAGAACACCGGGGAGCTGTTTTTT
clone_size: many; d_call: .; v_call: TRBV9; j_call: TRBJ2-2; cdr3_aa: CASSVIQGPTGELFF; cdr3_nt: TGTGCCAGCAGCGTAATACAGGGCCCCACCGGGGAGCTGTTTTTT
clone_size: many; d_call: TRBD2; v_call: TRBV9; j_call: TRBJ2-1; cdr3_aa: CASSVRGSGRAGEQFF; cdr3_nt: TGTGCCAGCAGCGTAAGGGGAAGCGGGAGGGCCGGTGAGCAGTTCTTC
clone_size: many; d_call: TRBD2; v_call: TRBV20-1; j_call: TRBJ2-1; cdr3_aa: CSARVEYASGGSSSYNEQFF; cdr3_nt: TGCAGTGCTAGAGTGGAATATGCTAGCGGGGGAAGCTCCTCCTACAATGAGCAGTTCTTC
clone_size: many; d_call: TRBD1; v_call: TRBV9; j_call: TRBJ2-2; cdr3_aa: CASSIGTANTGELFF; cdr3_nt: TGTGCCAGCAGCATAGGGACAGCCAACACCGGGGAGCTGTTTTTT
clone_size: medium-sized; d_call: .; v_call: TRBV9; j_call: TRBJ2-2; cdr3_aa: CASSPQESTGELFF; cdr3_nt: TGTGCCAGCAGCCCACAGGAATCCACCGGGGAGCTGTTTTTT
clone_size: many; d_call: TRBD2; v_call: TRBV9; j_call: TRBJ2-2; cdr3_aa: CASSVRTQGGSGELFF; cdr3_nt: TGTGCCAGCAGCGTCCGTACGCAGGGAGGGTCCGGGGAGCTGTTTTTT
clone_size: many; d_call: .; v_call: TRBV9; j_call: TRBJ1-5; cdr3_aa: CASSATDRFNQPQHF; cdr3_nt: TGTGCCAGCAGCGCGACGGACCGATTCAATCAGCCCCAGCATTTT
clone_size: many; d_call: .; v_call: TRBV9; j_call: TRBJ2-5; cdr3_aa: CASSARGVPQETQYF; cdr3_nt: TGTGCCAGCAGCGCGCGTGGAGTTCCTCAAGAGACCCAGTACTTC
clone_size: many; d_call: .; v_call: TRBV9; j_call: TRBJ1-1; cdr3_aa: CASSVTGSENTEAFF; cdr3_nt: TGTGCCAGCAGCGTAACAGGGTCCGAGAACACTGAAGCTTTCTTT
clone_size: many; d_call: TRBD1; v_call: TRBV9; j_call: TRBJ1-1; cdr3_aa: CASSVEQGGNTEAFF; cdr3_nt: TGTGCCAGCAGCGTAGAGCAGGGGGGGAACACTGAAGCTTTCTTT
clone_size: many; d_call: TRBD2; v_call: TRBV9; j_call: TRBJ2-1; cdr3_aa: CASSVFSSGGTYNEQFF; cdr3_nt: TGTGCCAGCAGCGTATTTTCTAGCGGGGGAACCTACAATGAGCAGTTCTTC
clone_size: many; d_call: TRBD1; v_call: TRBV9; j_call: TRBJ2-2; cdr3_aa: CASSVEGQVTGELFF; cdr3_nt: TGTGCCAGCAGCGTAGAGGGACAGGTTACCGGGGAGCTGTTTTTT
clone_size: many; d_call: .; v_call: TRBV9; j_call: TRBJ1-5; cdr3_aa: CASSPQTGGPQHF; cdr3_nt: TGTGCCAGCAGCCCGCAGACAGGTGGACCCCAGCATTTT
clone_size: many; d_call: .; v_call: TRBV9; j_call: TRBJ2-1; cdr3_aa: CASSVGLGSSYNEQFF; cdr3_nt: TGTGCCAGCAGCGTAGGATTGGGGAGCTCCTACAATGAGCAGTTCTTC
clone_size: many; d_call: TRBD2; v_call: TRBV9; j_call: TRBJ2-2; cdr3_aa: CASSPGVNAGGRTGELFF; cdr3_nt: TGTGCCAGCAGCCCCGGAGTGAACGCGGGGGGTCGAACCGGGGAGCTGTTTTTT
clone_size: many; d_call: .; v_call: TRBV9; j_call: TRBJ2-1; cdr3_aa: CASSVDREQFF; cdr3_nt: TGTGCCAGCAGCGTGGACAGAGAGCAGTTCTTC
clone_size: many; d_call: TRBD2; v_call: TRBV9; j_call: TRBJ2-5; cdr3_aa: CASSVARTSGVETQYF; cdr3_nt: TGTGCCAGCAGCGTAGCTCGTACTAGCGGGGTAGAGACCCAGTACTTC
clone_size: many; d_call: .; v_call: TRBV9; j_call: TRBJ1-1; cdr3_aa: CASSLTGGAGTNTEAFF; cdr3_nt: TGTGCCAGCAGTCTAACCGGGGGGGCAGGGACGAACACTGAAGCTTTCTTT
clone_size: many; d_call: .; v_call: TRBV9; j_call: TRBJ2-5; cdr3_aa: CASSATIRSQETQYF; cdr3_nt: TGTGCCAGCAGCGCCACTATTAGGAGCCAAGAGACCCAGTACTTC
clone_size: many; d_call: .; v_call: TRBV9; j_call: TRBJ2-7; cdr3_aa: CASSVAPAASYEQYF; cdr3_nt: TGTGCCAGCAGCGTAGCACCCGCAGCATCCTACGAGCAGTACTTC
clone_size: many; d_call: .; v_call: TRBV9; j_call: TRBJ2-3; cdr3_aa: CASSVEGTVTSTDTQYF; cdr3_nt: TGTGCCAGCAGCGTAGAGGGCACTGTTACTAGCACAGATACGCAGTATTTT
clone_size: many; d_call: TRBD2; v_call: TRBV9; j_call: TRBJ2-3; cdr3_aa: CASSVFVSGGTDTQYF; cdr3_nt: TGTGCCAGCAGCGTTTTCGTCAGCGGGGGCACAGATACGCAGTATTTT
clone_size: many; d_call: .; v_call: TRBV9; j_call: TRBJ2-3; cdr3_aa: CASSPRSGDGDTQYF; cdr3_nt: TGTGCCAGCAGCCCCCGCAGTGGGGATGGGGATACGCAGTATTTT
clone_size: many; d_call: TRBD2; v_call: TRBV9; j_call: TRBJ2-3; cdr3_aa: CASSVTGGGTDTQYF; cdr3_nt: TGTGCCAGCAGCGTAACGGGGGGTGGGACAGATACGCAGTATTTT
clone_size: many; d_call: .; v_call: TRBV9; j_call: TRBJ2-3; cdr3_aa: CASSSSMVSTDTQYF; cdr3_nt: TGTGCCAGCAGCTCCTCGATGGTTAGCACAGATACGCAGTATTTT
clone_size: many; d_call: .; v_call: TRBV9; j_call: TRBJ2-2; cdr3_aa: CASSVEGTGELFF; cdr3_nt: TGTGCCAGCAGCGTAGAGGGAACCGGGGAGCTGTTTTTT
clone_size: many; d_call: .; v_call: TRBV9; j_call: TRBJ2-1; cdr3_aa: CASSVAGTGTPYNEQFF; cdr3_nt: TGTGCCAGCAGCGTAGCTGGGACTGGTACCCCCTACAATGAGCAGTTCTTC
clone_size: many; d_call: .; v_call: TRBV9; j_call: TRBJ2-1; cdr3_aa: CASSVDAGTYNEQFF; cdr3_nt: TGTGCCAGCAGCGTAGACGCGGGTACCTACAATGAGCAGTTCTTC
clone_size: many; d_call: .; v_call: TRBV9; j_call: TRBJ1-1; cdr3_aa: CASSGGLNTEAFF; cdr3_nt: TGTGCCAGCAGCGGTGGATTGAACACTGAAGCTTTCTTT
clone_size: few; d_call: .; v_call: TRBV9; j_call: TRBJ2-5; cdr3_aa: CASSVGTRTYQETQYF; cdr3_nt: TGTGCCAGCAGCGTAGGTACTAGGACGTACCAAGAGACCCAGTACTTC
clone_size: many; d_call: .; v_call: TRBV9; j_call: TRBJ2-7; cdr3_aa: CASSVGPGGRGSYEQYF; cdr3_nt: TGTGCCAGCAGCGTTGGACCTGGGGGGCGGGGTTCCTACGAGCAGTACTTC
clone_size: many; d_call: .; v_call: TRBV9; j_call: TRBJ2-2; cdr3_aa: CASSVAPTTVTGELFF; cdr3_nt: TGTGCCAGCAGCGTAGCCCCTACGACCGTGACCGGGGAGCTGTTTTTT
clone_size: many; d_call: .; v_call: TRBV9; j_call: TRBJ2-1; cdr3_aa: CASAQWSRVEYNEQFF; cdr3_nt: TGTGCCAGCGCGCAATGGTCCCGGGTGGAATACAATGAGCAGTTCTTC
clone_size: many; d_call: .; v_call: TRBV9; j_call: TRBJ1-5; cdr3_aa: CASSEGPASRPQHF; cdr3_nt: TGTGCCAGCAGCGAGGGCCCTGCTTCGCGGCCCCAGCATTTT
clone_size: .; d_call: .; v_call: TRBV9; j_call: TRBJ1-1; cdr3_aa: CASSVEVVNTEAFF; cdr3_nt: TGTGCCAGCAGCGTAGAAGTGGTTAACACTGAAGCTTTCTTT
clone_size: many; d_call: TRBD1; v_call: TRBV9; j_call: TRBJ2-7; cdr3_aa: CASAPRDRSSYEQYF; cdr3_nt: TGTGCCAGCGCCCCCCGGGACAGGAGCTCCTACGAGCAGTACTTC
clone_size: many; d_call: .; v_call: TRBV9; j_call: TRBJ1-3; cdr3_aa: CASSVEFGNTIYF; cdr3_nt: TGTGCCAGCAGCGTAGAATTCGGAAACACCATATATTTT
clone_size: many; d_call: TRBD2; v_call: TRBV9; j_call: TRBJ2-3; cdr3_aa: CASSVSPSGYGGSADTQYF; cdr3_nt: TGTGCCAGCAGCGTATCCCCTAGCGGGTACGGTGGGTCAGCAGATACGCAGTATTTT
clone_size: many; d_call: TRBD1; v_call: TRBV9; j_call: TRBJ2-7; cdr3_aa: CASSAGQVDEQYF; cdr3_nt: TGTGCCAGCAGCGCAGGACAGGTCGACGAGCAGTACTTC
clone_size: many; d_call: TRBD1; v_call: TRBV9; j_call: TRBJ1-4; cdr3_aa: CASSTNRDRFEKLFF; cdr3_nt: TGTGCCAGCAGCACAAACCGGGACAGATTTGAAAAACTGTTTTTT
clone_size: many; d_call: TRBD2; v_call: TRBV9; j_call: TRBJ2-3; cdr3_aa: CASSVTTNPGTSGRRTDTQYF; cdr3_nt: TGTGCCAGCAGCGTAACTACGAATCCCGGGACTAGCGGGAGGAGGACAGATACGCAGTATTTT
clone_size: many; d_call: .; v_call: TRBV9; j_call: TRBJ2-7; cdr3_aa: CASSVGPDSSYEQYF; cdr3_nt: TGTGCCAGCAGCGTAGGGCCAGACAGCTCCTACGAGCAGTACTTC
clone_size: few; d_call: TRBD1; v_call: TRBV9; j_call: TRBJ1-4; cdr3_aa: CASSPTPGQGGEKLFF; cdr3_nt: TGTGCCAGCAGCCCCACCCCCGGACAGGGGGGCGAAAAACTGTTTTTT
clone_size: many; d_call: .; v_call: TRBV9; j_call: TRBJ2-7; cdr3_aa: CASSVASETNYEQYF; cdr3_nt: TGTGCCAGCAGCGTAGCTTCGGAGACTAACTACGAGCAGTACTTC
clone_size: many; d_call: .; v_call: TRBV9; j_call: TRBJ1-3; cdr3_aa: CASSVGTISGNTIYF; cdr3_nt: TGTGCCAGCAGCGTAGGAACAATCTCTGGAAACACCATATATTTT
clone_size: many; d_call: .; v_call: TRBV27; j_call: TRBJ1-1; cdr3_aa: CAVEARDTEAFF; cdr3_nt: TGTGCCGTAGAGGCCAGAGACACTGAAGCTTTCTTT
clone_size: many; d_call: .; v_call: TRBV9; j_call: TRBJ2-7; cdr3_aa: CASSVDQGYEQYF; cdr3_nt: TGTGCCAGCAGCGTAGACCAGGGCTACGAGCAGTACTTC
clone_size: many; d_call: TRBD1; v_call: TRBV9; j_call: TRBJ2-2; cdr3_aa: CASSVGSGTGITGELFF; cdr3_nt: TGTGCCAGCAGCGTAGGATCCGGGACAGGGATCACTGGGGAGCTGTTTTTT
clone_size: many; d_call: TRBD2; v_call: TRBV9; j_call: TRBJ2-1; cdr3_aa: CASSVAATSGIYNEQFF; cdr3_nt: TGTGCCAGCAGCGTAGCGGCCACTAGCGGAATCTACAATGAGCAGTTCTTC